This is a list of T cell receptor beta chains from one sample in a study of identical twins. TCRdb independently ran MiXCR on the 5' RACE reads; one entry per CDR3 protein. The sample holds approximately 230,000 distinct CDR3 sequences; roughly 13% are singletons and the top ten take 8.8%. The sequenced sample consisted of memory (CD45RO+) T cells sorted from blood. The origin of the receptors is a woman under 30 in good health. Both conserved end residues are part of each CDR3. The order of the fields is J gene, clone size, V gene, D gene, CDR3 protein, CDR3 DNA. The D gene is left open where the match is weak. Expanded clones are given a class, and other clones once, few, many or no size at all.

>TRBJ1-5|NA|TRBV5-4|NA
CASSDGNSNQPQHF
TGTGCCAGCAGCGACGGTAATAGCAATCAGCCCCAGCATTTT
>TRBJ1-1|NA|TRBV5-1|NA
CASSLRVGNTEAFF
TGCGCCAGCAGCTTAAGGGTGGGGAACACTGAAGCTTTCTTT
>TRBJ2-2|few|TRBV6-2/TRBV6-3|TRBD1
CASSRRTGRGTGELFF
TGTGCCAGCAGCCGTCGGACAGGTCGGGGCACCGGGGAGCTGTTTTTT
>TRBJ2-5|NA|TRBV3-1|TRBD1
CASRPDRAWETQYF
TGTGCCAGCAGACCTGACAGGGCTTGGGAGACCCAGTACTTC
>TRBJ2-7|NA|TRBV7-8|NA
CASSPRLVQVGHEQYF
TGTGCCAGCAGCCCCCGTTTGGTACAGGTAGGCCACGAGCAGTACTTC
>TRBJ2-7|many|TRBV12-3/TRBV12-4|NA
CASSPSGQFSYEQYF
TGTGCCAGCAGTCCCTCGGGGCAGTTCTCCTACGAGCAGTACTTC
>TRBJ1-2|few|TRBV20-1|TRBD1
CSARDRDRGPSYGYTF
TGCAGTGCTAGAGATCGGGACAGGGGGCCTTCTTATGGCTACACCTTC
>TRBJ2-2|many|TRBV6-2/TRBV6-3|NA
CASSYAGELFF
TGTGCCAGCAGTTACGCCGGGGAGCTGTTTTTT
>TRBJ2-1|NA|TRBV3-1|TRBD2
CASSQGGSGRGPFF
TGTGCCAGCAGCCAAGGAGGTAGCGGGAGAGGTCCGTTCTTC
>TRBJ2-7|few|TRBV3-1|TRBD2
CASSGRGRDYEQYF
TGTGCCAGCAGCGGGAGGGGTAGAGACTACGAGCAGTACTTC
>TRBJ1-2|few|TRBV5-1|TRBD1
CASSLGDSPGYTF
TGCGCCAGCAGCTTGGGGGACAGCCCTGGCTACACCTTC
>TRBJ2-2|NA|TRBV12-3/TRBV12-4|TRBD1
CASSPGTGRHGELFF
TGTGCCAGCAGCCCCGGGACAGGGAGGCACGGGGAGCTGTTTTTT
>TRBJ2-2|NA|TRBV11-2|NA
CASSQKMGTFNTGELFF
TGTGCCAGCAGCCAAAAAATGGGGACTTTCAACACCGGGGAGCTGTTTTTT
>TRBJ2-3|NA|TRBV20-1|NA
CSAGPIAPRTDTQYF
TGCAGTGCTGGCCCTATAGCTCCCCGCACAGATACGCAGTATTTT
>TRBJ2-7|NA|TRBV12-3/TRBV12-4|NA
CASSQTSYEQYF
TGTGCCAGCAGTCAAACATCCTACGAGCAGTACTTC
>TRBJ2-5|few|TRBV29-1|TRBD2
CSVEDPGTSLF
TGCAGCGTTGAAGACCCCGGGACTAGCCTATTC
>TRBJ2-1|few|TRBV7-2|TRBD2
CASSPRGLAYNEQFF
TGTGCCAGCAGCCCCCGAGGACTAGCCTACAATGAGCAGTTCTTC
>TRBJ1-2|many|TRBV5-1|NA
CASSLGLAWGEVAYGYTF
TGCGCCAGCAGCTTGGGTCTTGCTTGGGGAGAGGTGGCCTATGGCTACACCTTC
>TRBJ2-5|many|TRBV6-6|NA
CASSFNRVQTQYF
TGTGCCAGCAGTTTCAACAGGGTTCAGACCCAGTACTTC
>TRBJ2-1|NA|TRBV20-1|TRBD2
CSGLAVSYNEQFF
TGCAGTGGACTAGCGGTCAGCTACAATGAGCAGTTCTTC
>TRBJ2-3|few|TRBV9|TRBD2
CASSHPAGGTTDTQYF
TGTGCCAGCAGCCACCCTGCGGGAGGAACCACAGATACGCAGTATTTT
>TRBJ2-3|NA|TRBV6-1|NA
CASQRGSGSTDTQYF
TGTGCCAGCCAAAGGGGGTCTGGGAGCACAGATACGCAGTATTTT
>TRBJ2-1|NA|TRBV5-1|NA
CASSLFRLSSYNEQFF
TGCGCCAGCAGCTTGTTTAGGCTTAGCTCCTACAATGAGCAGTTCTTC
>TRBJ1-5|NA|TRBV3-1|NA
CASSQLSQPQHF
TGTGCCAGCAGCCAACTGAGTCAGCCCCAGCATTTT
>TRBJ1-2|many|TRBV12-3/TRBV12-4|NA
CASSLHPTGAGGYTF
TGTGCCAGCAGTCTCCACCCCACGGGGGCGGGAGGCTACACCTTC
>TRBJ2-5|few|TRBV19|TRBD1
CASKQTGVEKTQYF
TGTGCCAGTAAGCAGACAGGGGTAGAAAAGACCCAGTACTTC
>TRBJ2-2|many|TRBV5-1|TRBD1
CASSILTGGITGELFF
TGCGCCAGCAGCATTCTAACAGGGGGTATCACCGGGGAGCTGTTTTTT
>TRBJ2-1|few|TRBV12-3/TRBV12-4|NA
CASSLPPGDEQFF
TGTGCCAGCAGTTTACCACCGGGGGATGAGCAGTTCTTC
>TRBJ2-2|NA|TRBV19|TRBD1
CASSTYRGQKNTGELFF
TGTGCCAGTAGTACGTACAGGGGACAGAAGAACACCGGGGAGCTGTTTTTT
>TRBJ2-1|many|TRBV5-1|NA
CASSLGLLGEQFF
TGCGCCAGCAGCTTGGGTCTCTTGGGGGAGCAGTTCTTC
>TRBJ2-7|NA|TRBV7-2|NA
CASSSRDGNYEQYF
TGTGCCAGCAGCTCCCGGGACGGAAACTACGAGCAGTACTTC
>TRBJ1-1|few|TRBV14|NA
CASSHNMNTEAFF
TGTGCCAGCAGCCATAACATGAACACTGAAGCTTTCTTT
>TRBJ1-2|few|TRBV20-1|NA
CSAREWGSGGYTF
TGCAGTGCTAGAGAGTGGGGCAGCGGCGGCTACACCTTC
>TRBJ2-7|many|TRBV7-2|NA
CASSLRTNPGYEQYF
TGTGCCAGCAGCTTAAGAACAAACCCAGGGTACGAGCAGTACTTC
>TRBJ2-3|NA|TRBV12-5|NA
CASGSDVTPRTDTQYF
TGTGCTAGTGGTTCGGACGTCACCCCTCGCACAGATACGCAGTATTTT
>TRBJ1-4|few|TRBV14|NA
CASSLPLRANNEKLFF
TGTGCCAGCAGCTTACCGCTGAGGGCGAATAATGAAAAACTGTTTTTT
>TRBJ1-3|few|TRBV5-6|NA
CASSTGPQGLGNTIYF
TGTGCCAGCAGCACGGGCCCCCAAGGCCTTGGAAACACCATATATTTT
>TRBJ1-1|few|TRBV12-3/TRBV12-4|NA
CASSLLVGYTEAFF
TGTGCCAGCAGTTTATTGGTAGGCTACACTGAAGCTTTCTTT
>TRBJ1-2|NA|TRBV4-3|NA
CASSQDGTYFYGYTF
TGCGCCAGCAGCCAAGATGGGACATACTTCTATGGCTACACCTTC
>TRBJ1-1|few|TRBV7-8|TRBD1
CASSLTFGTGTEAFF
TGTGCCAGCAGCTTAACCTTTGGGACAGGCACTGAAGCTTTCTTT
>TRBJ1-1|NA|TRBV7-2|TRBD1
CASSRDRVLEAFF
TGTGCCAGCAGCCGGGACAGGGTCCTGGAAGCTTTCTTT
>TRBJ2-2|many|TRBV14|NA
CASSLLGGNTGELFF
TGTGCCAGCAGCCTCTTAGGTGGGAACACCGGGGAGCTGTTTTTT
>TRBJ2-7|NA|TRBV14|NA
CASRRITYEQYF
TGTGCCAGCAGACGGATTACTTACGAGCAGTACTTC
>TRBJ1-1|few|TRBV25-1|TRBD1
CASRQTGGLEAFF
TGTGCCAGCAGACAGACAGGGGGATTAGAAGCTTTCTTT
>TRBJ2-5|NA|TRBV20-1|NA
CSARLNMVETQYF
TGCAGTGCTAGGCTCAACATGGTAGAGACCCAGTACTTC
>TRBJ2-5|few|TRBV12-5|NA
CASGLRETQYF
TGTGCTAGTGGTTTAAGGGAGACCCAGTACTTC
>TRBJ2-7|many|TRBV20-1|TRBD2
CSASGGSGLAGGLSYEQYF
TGCAGTGCTAGTGGGGGTTCGGGACTAGCGGGAGGTCTCAGCTACGAGCAGTACTTC
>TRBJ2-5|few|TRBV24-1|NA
CATSDRTAGETQYF
TGTGCCACCAGTGATAGGACAGCAGGAGAGACCCAGTACTTC
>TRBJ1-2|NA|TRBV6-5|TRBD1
CASSYGDRRGYTF
TGTGCCAGCAGCTACGGGGACAGGAGAGGCTACACCTTC
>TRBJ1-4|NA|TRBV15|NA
CATSRDRAQRAEKLFF
TGTGCCACCAGCAGGGACCGGGCCCAGAGGGCCGAAAAACTGTTTTTT
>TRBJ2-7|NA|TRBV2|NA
CASGEEQYF
TGTGCCAGCGGAGAGGAGCAGTACTTC
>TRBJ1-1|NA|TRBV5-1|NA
CASSLTAGTVNTEAFF
TGCGCCAGCAGCTTGACGGCGGGGACGGTGAACACTGAAGCTTTCTTT
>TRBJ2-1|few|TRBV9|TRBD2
CASSVTVAGNGNEQFF
TGTGCCAGCAGCGTAACGGTAGCGGGGAATGGCAATGAGCAGTTCTTC
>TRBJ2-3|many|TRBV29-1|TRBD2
CSAPAGGDTQYF
TGCAGCGCCCCGGCGGGGGGGGATACGCAGTATTTT